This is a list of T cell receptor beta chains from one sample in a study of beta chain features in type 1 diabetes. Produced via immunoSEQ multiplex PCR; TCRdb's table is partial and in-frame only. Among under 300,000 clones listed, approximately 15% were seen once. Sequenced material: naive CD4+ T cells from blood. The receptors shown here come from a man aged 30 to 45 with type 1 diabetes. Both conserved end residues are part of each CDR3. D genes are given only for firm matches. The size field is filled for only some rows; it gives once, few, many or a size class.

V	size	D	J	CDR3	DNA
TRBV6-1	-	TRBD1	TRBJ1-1	CASSRSSTGHTEAFF	TGTGCCAGCAGTCGAAGTTCGACAGGGCACACTGAAGCTTTCTTT
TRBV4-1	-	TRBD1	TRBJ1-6	CASSQRGTGEWALHF	TGCGCCAGCAGCCAGAGGGGGACAGGGGAGTGGGCCCTCCACTTT
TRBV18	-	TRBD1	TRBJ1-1	CASSPSTGENTEAFF	TGTGCCAGCTCACCTTCGACAGGGGAGAACACTGAAGCTTTCTTT
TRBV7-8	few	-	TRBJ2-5	CASSPHRDGFQETQYF	TGTGCCAGCAGCCCTCACAGGGACGGTTTCCAAGAGACCCAGTACTTC
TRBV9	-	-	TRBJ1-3	CASSVETGTSGNTIYF	TGTGCCAGCAGCGTAGAAACAGGAACCTCTGGAAACACCATATATTTT
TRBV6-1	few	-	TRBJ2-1	CASNQARYNEQFF	TGTGCCAGCAACCAAGCCCGTTACAATGAGCAGTTCTTC
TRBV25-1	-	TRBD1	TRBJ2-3	CASSPRTGRTDTQYF	TGTGCCAGCAGTCCGCGGACAGGGAGGACAGATACGCAGTATTTT
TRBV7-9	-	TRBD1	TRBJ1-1	CASRPTGGLAFF	TGTGCCAGCAGGCCTACAGGGGGCCTAGCTTTCTTT
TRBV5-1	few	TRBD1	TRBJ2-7	CASSLEGQVYEQYF	TGCGCCAGCAGCTTGGAAGGACAGGTTTACGAGCAGTACTTC
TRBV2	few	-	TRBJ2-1	CASRVTSGHEQFF	TGTGCCAGCAGAGTGACTAGTGGGCATGAGCAGTTCTTC
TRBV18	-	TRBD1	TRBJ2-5	CASSQGAQETQYF	TGTGCCAGCTCACAGGGGGCTCAAGAGACCCAGTACTTC
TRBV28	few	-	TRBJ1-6	CASNTTGLHSPLHF	TGTGCCAGCAACACTACAGGGTTACATTCACCCCTCCACTTT
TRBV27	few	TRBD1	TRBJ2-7	CASSLSQGASYEQYF	TGTGCCAGCAGTTTATCTCAGGGGGCGTCCTACGAGCAGTACTTC
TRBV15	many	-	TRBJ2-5	CATSRDLGRLETQYF	TGTGCCACCAGCAGAGATCTGGGGAGGTTGGAGACCCAGTACTTC
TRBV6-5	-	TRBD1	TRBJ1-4	CASSWSGTGNGKLFF	TGTGCCAGCAGTTGGTCCGGGACAGGGAACGGAAAACTGTTTTTT
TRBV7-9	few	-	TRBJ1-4	CASSFWSTNEKLFF	TGTGCCAGCAGCTTCTGGAGCACTAATGAAAAACTGTTTTTT
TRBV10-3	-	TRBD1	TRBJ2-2	CATPRRGQGDTGELFF	TGTGCCACGCCAAGGAGAGGACAGGGGGACACCGGGGAGCTGTTTTTT
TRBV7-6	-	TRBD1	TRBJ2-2	CASSIGTAGELFF	TGTGCCAGCAGCATAGGGACAGCCGGGGAGCTGTTTTTT
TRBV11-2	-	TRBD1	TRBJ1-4	CASSLVQGAGLREKLFF	TGTGCCAGCAGCTTAGTGCAGGGGGCAGGCCTGAGAGAAAAACTGTTTTTT
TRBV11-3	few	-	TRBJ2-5	CASSLARGRETQYF	TGTGCCAGCAGCTTAGCGCGGGGACGTGAGACCCAGTACTTC
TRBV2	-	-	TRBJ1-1	CASRVGTPNTEAFF	TGTGCCAGCAGGGTCGGGACACCGAACACTGAAGCTTTCTTT
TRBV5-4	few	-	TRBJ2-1	CASSLPGGNEQFF	TGTGCCAGCAGCTTGCCCGGAGGGAATGAGCAGTTCTTC
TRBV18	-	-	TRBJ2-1	CASSPPVRTEQFF	TGTGCCAGCTCACCACCAGTTAGAACTGAGCAGTTCTTC
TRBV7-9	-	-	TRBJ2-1	CASSYLGGREIYNEQFF	TGTGCCAGCAGCTACCTCGGGGGGCGGGAGATCTACAATGAGCAGTTCTTC
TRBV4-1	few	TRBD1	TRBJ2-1	CASSQVSGTGVYSYNEQFF	TGCGCCAGCAGCCAAGTTAGCGGGACAGGGGTTTACTCCTACAATGAGCAGTTCTTC
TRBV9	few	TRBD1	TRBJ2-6	CASSFSGTVASGANVLTF	TGTGCCAGCAGCTTTTCCGGGACAGTGGCCTCTGGGGCCAACGTCCTGACTTTC
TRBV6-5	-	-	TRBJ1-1	CASRTQGTEAFF	TGTGCCAGCAGGACACAAGGCACTGAAGCTTTCTTT
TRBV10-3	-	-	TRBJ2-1	CAIIPVGRGYYHEQFF	TGTGCCATCATCCCAGTTGGCAGGGGATATTATCATGAGCAGTTCTTC